Each of the 17 T cell receptor beta chains below was sequenced from the same sample in a study of patients and donors after allogeneic stem cell transplantation. TCRdb ran MiXCR on the RT-PCR reads and lists one entry per CDR3 protein. Of around 150,000 distinct CDR3 sequences listed, roughly 31% were seen once; the top ten hold about 3%. The sample was blood, either unsorted or a sorted T cell fraction (not recorded which). The receptors shown here come from a human donor who was either an allogeneic HSCT recipient or a stem cell or donor lymphocyte infusion donor (not recorded which). It is not recorded whose cells these are; they may come from a transplant donor.

The gene calls are TRBV18 and TRBJ1-2; D is uncertain. Germline CDR1 reads KGHSH; CDR2 reads LQKENI. Trimming took 5 bases from V and 6 from J, leaving 10 bases between them. The CDR3 has 12 amino acids. This chain's CDR3 is CASSTRGDGYTF. The CDR3 nucleotides read TGTGCCAGCTCAACTCGAGGAGATGGCTACACCTTC.

This clonotype was counted only a few times. The chain employs TRBV2 and TRBJ1-1; D remains unclear. The CDR3 spans 11 residues. Deletions cut 7 bases from V and 6 bases from J, with 9 bases between. Per germline, CDR1 SNHLY and CDR2 FYNNEI. DNA for the CDR3: TGTGCCAGCACTGAGCTTCCTGAAGCTTTCTTT. Its translation: CASTELPEAFF.

CDR3 nucleotides: TGTGCCAGCAGCTTCCCTGGCCGGACAGATACGCAGTATTTT. Protein: CASSFPGRTDTQYF. This sequence joins TRBV7-2 and TRBJ2-3; D is unresolved. Per the germline V gene, CDR1 is SGHTA and CDR2 is FQGNSA. The CDR3 is 14 amino acids. Trimming removed 3 bases from V and 3 bases from J, with 10 bases in between.

The chain links TRBV24-1 to TRBJ2-3; D may be TRBD2 (6 bases). The length of the CDR3 is 14 residues. CDR1 is KGHDR, CDR2 SFDVKD, per germline. The V and J ends lost 0 bases and 6 bases respectively, with 9 bases between them. CDR3 nucleotides: TGTGCCACCAGTGATTTGGGAGGGGCTGATACGCAGTATTTT. It yields the protein CATSDLGGADTQYF.

The chain recombines TRBV27 with TRBJ2-7; D is perhaps TRBD2 (6 bases). The germline V and J ends were trimmed by 6 bases and 1 base, with 10 bases remaining between them. Germline V gene data show CDR1 as MNHEY and CDR2 as SMNVEV (reference sequence). The CDR3 loop spans 13 amino acids. CDR3 sequence: CASSVADSYEQYF. Here the CDR3 DNA reads TGTGCCAGCAGCGTAGCGGATTCCTACGAGCAGTACTTC.

The V and J genes are TRBV30 and TRBJ2-7; unclear D gene. V was cut by 4 bases and J by 5 bases, with 9 bases left in between. The CDR3 is 11 residues long. Germline values: CDR1 GTSNPN, CDR2 SVGIG (reference sequence). The CDR3 region has the DNA TGTGCCTGGACCCTGGGCCACGAGCAGTACTTC. Translating gives CAWTLGHEQYF.

The chain couples TRBV2 to TRBJ2-2; 13 nucleotides align to TRBD2. Germline trimming cut 6 bases from V and 5 bases from J; bases unmatched to any gene: 3. Germline V gene data show CDR1 as SNHLY and CDR2 as FYNNEI. The CDR3 has 15 amino acids. The CDR3 DNA follows: TGTGCCAGCAGGGGACTAGCGGGGCAAACCGGGGAGCTGTTTTTT. Its translation is CASRGLAGQTGELFF. Based on the CDR3 plus reference TRBV2 and TRBJ2-2, the full variable domain is EPEVTQTPSHQVTQMGQEVILRCVPISNHLYFYWYRQILGQKVEFLVSFYNNEISEKSEIFDDQFSVERPDGSNFTLKIRSTKLEDSAMYFCASRGLAGQTGELFFGEGSRLTVL.

This clonotype was seen only a few times. This chain uses TRBV9 with TRBJ2-1; D not certain. The germline V gene has CDR1 SGDLS and CDR2 YYNGEE. V was cut by 2 bases and J by 5 bases, with 11 bases left in between. The CDR3 runs 14 residues. The CDR3 DNA follows: TGTGCCAGCAGCGTCGGGCCATGGGACAATGAGCAGTTCTTC. It translates to CASSVGPWDNEQFF.

In its sample, this clonotype was seen many times. This rearrangement joins TRBV6-6 to TRBJ1-2; D might be TRBD1 (5 bases). Germline V gene sequence: CDR1 MNHNY, CDR2 SVGAGI (reference sequence). This CDR3 contains 14 residues. Trimming shortened V by 4 bases and J by 8 bases, and 17 bases separated the two germline ends. The DNA for the CDR3 is TGTGCCAGCAGTTCTCCCAGGGATGTAGGAGGCTACACCTTC. It translates to CASSSPRDVGGYTF.

The genes are TRBV6-5 and TRBJ2-1; 10 bases are a match to TRBD2. The CDR3 runs to 15 residues. Per germline, CDR1 MNHEY and CDR2 SVGAGI. Trimming at V came to 7 bases and at J to 8 bases, leaving 11 bases not matched to a gene. CDR3 protein: CASTELAGRGHEQFF. Written as DNA, the CDR3 is TGTGCCAGCACCGAACTAGCGGGGAGAGGACATGAGCAGTTCTTC.

A few counts support this clonotype. The chain couples TRBV6-2 or TRBV6-3 to TRBJ1-2; unclear D gene. Germline V CDR1 and CDR2: MNHEY, SVGEGT. The CDR3 is 12 residues long. The V end lost 1 base, the J end lost 6 bases, and 6 bases lay between the germline ends. The CDR3 DNA reads as TGTGCCAGCAGTTACTTGGAAAATGGCTACACCTTC. Its translation is CASSYLENGYTF.

This rearrangement joins TRBV29-1 to TRBJ2-7; TRBD1 aligns across 8 bases. V gave up 0 bases and J gave up 4 bases; unmatched junction bases: 5. Germline V gene sequence: CDR1 SQVTM, CDR2 ANQGSEA. There are 14 residues in the CDR3. DNA for the CDR3: TGCAGCGTTGAAGAAAGCGACAGGGGTTACGAGCAGTACTTC. Translating it yields CSVEESDRGYEQYF.

This clonotype was seen only a few times. CDR3 DNA: TGTGCCAGCAGTTTATTGTCTAGCGGGAGTAGTGAGCAGTTCTTC. It is translated as CASSLLSSGSSEQFF. V gene TRBV27 combines with J gene TRBJ2-1; TRBD2 matches at 10 bases. The CDR3 length is 15 residues. Germline V gene lookup returns CDR1 MNHEY and CDR2 SMNVEV (reference sequence). After removal of 1 base from V and 9 bases from J, the junction contained 6 bases not matched to a gene.

J is TRBJ2-2 and V is TRBV20-1, with 12 bases aligning to TRBD2. The CDR3 runs 14 residues. V was clipped by 3 bases and J by 6 bases; unmatched bases: 2. Germline loops: CDR1 DFQATT, CDR2 SNEGSKA (reference sequence). This chain's CDR3 is CSASSSGRAGELFF. CDR3 coding DNA: TGCAGTGCTAGCTCTAGCGGGAGGGCCGGGGAGCTGTTTTTT.

The chain is built from TRBV30 and TRBJ1-5, with 7 bases lining up with TRBD1. The V gene end was trimmed by 6 bases and the J gene end by 7 bases; junction bases not matched to a gene: 12. The CDR3 is 14 amino acids. The germline V gene has CDR1 GTSNPN and CDR2 SVGIG (reference sequence). The DNA for the CDR3 is TGTGCCTGTTCCCAGCTGACAGGGCGACAGCCCCAGCATTTT. This gives the protein CACSQLTGRQPQHF.

The gene calls are TRBV6-6 and TRBJ1-1; D remains ambiguous. V was cut by 2 bases and J by 1 base, with 5 bases left in between. This CDR3 is built from 13 residues. In germline, CDR1 is MNHNY, CDR2 SVGAGI (reference sequence). Written as DNA, the CDR3 is TGTGCCAGCAGTTACGTGGAGAACACTGAAGCTTTCTTT. The encoded protein is CASSYVENTEAFF.

The sample holds a few counts of this clonotype. This chain uses TRBV6-5 with TRBJ2-5; TRBD1 matches at 8 bases. From germline, CDR1 is MNHEY and CDR2 SVGAGI. The J segment lost 6 bases and the V segment lost 2 bases, leaving 5 bases of the junction unmatched. The CDR3 runs to 14 residues. The CDR3 sequence is CASSYDRGGKTQYF. The CDR3 DNA sequence: TGTGCCAGCAGTTACGACAGGGGCGGGAAGACCCAGTACTTC.